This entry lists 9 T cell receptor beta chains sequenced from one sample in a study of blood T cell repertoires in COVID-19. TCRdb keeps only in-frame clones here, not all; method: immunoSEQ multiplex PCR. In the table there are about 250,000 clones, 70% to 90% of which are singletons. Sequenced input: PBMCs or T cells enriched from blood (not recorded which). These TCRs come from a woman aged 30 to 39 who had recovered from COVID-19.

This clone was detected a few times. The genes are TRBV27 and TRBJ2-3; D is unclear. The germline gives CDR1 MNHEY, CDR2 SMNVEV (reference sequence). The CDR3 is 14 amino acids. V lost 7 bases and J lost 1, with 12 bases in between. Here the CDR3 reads CASKKERGTDTQYF. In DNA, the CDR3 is TGTGCCAGCAAAAAGGAGAGAGGCACAGATACGCAGTATTTT.

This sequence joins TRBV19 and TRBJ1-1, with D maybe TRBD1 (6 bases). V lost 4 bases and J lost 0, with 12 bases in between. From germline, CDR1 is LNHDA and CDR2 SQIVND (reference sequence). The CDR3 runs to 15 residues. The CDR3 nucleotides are TGTGCCAGTAGTAACAGGGTACGGGTGAACACTGAAGCTTTCTTT. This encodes CASSNRVRVNTEAFF.

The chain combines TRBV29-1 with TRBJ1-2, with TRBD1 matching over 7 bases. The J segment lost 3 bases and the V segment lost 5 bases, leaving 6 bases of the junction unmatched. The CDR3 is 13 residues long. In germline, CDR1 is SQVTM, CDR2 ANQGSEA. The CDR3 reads CSVSRQGDYGYTF. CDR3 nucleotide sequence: TGCAGCGTTTCCAGACAGGGTGACTATGGCTACACCTTC.

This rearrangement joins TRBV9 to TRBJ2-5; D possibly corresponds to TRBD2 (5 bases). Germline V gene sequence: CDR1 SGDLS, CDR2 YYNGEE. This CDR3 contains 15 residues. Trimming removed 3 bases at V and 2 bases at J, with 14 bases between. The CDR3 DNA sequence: TGTGCCAGCAGCGCCTTCCACGGGATTCAAGAGACCCAGTACTTC. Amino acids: CASSAFHGIQETQYF.

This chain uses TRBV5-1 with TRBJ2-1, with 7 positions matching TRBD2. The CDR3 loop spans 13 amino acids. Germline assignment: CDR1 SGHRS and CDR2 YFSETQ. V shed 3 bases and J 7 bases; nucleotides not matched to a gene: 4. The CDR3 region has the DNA TGCGCCAGCAGCTGGGGGGGATTGAATGAGCAGTTCTTC. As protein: CASSWGGLNEQFF. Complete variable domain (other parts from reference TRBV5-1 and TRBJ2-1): KAGVTQTPRYLIKTRGQQVTLSCSPISGHRSVSWYQQTPGQGLQFLFEYFSETQRNKGNFPGRFSGRQFSNSRSEMNVSTLELGDSALYLCASSWGGLNEQFFGPGTRLTVL.

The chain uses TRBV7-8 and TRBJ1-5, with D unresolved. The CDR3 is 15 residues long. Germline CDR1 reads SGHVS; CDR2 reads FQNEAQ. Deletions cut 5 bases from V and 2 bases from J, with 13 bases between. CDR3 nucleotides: TGTGCCAGCAGCCGAAATCAGGTTGGCAATCAGCCCCAGCATTTT. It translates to CASSRNQVGNQPQHF.

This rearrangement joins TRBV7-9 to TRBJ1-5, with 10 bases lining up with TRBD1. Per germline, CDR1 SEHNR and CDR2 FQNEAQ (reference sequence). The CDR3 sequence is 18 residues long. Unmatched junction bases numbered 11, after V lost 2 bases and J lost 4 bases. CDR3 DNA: TGTGCCAGCAGCTTACACCCTCCGGGACAGGGGCCGAATCAGCCCCAGCATTTT. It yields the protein CASSLHPPGQGPNQPQHF.

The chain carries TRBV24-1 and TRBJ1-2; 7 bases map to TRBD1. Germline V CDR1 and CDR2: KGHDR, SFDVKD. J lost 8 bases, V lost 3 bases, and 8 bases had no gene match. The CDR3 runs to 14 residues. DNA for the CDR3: TGTGCCACCAGTGATCCGAGACAGGGTTTCGGCTACACCTTC. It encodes CATSDPRQGFGYTF.

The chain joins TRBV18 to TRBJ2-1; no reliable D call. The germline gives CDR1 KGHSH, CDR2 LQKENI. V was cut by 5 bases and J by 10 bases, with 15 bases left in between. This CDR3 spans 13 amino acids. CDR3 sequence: CASSVANLGEQFF. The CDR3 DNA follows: TGTGCCAGCTCAGTAGCAAATCTCGGGGAGCAGTTCTTC.